This T cell receptor beta chain was observed in a study of CD8+CD57+ T cells in acquired aplastic anemia. General study results and limits: Comparison of patients with controls identified roughly 30 shared CD8+ CDR3 sequences.

Genomic DNA was employed as the template in profiling TCR beta VDJ and CDR3. TCRdb called the reads again in MiXCR, with one record for every CDR3 protein. This repertoire shows some 190,000 distinct CDR3 sequences, about half found once; its top ten account for under 3.5%. The germline CDR1 and CDR2 sequences are LNHNV and YYDKDF (reference sequence). This CDR3 contains 17 residues. V lost 0 bases, J lost 3 bases, and 17 bases lay in between. This clonotype was detected once. The target antigen is unknown. This chain uses TRBV15 with TRBJ1-1, with D perhaps TRBD1 (5 bases). Sequenced input: sorted CD4+, CD8+, or CD8+CD57+ T cells (not recorded which) from PBMCs. This sequence originates from a human donor in good health. Written as DNA, the CDR3 is TGTGCCACCAGCAGAGATGGAGGGGACGACGGTGACACTGAAGCTTTCTTT. Its translation is CATSRDGGDDGDTEAFF.